This T cell receptor beta chain emerged from a study of tumor-infiltrating lymphocytes in primary liver carcinoma. V was clipped by 6 bases and J by 3 bases; unmatched bases: 1. CDR1 and CDR2 (germline): MNHEY, SVGAGI. This CDR3 has 14 amino acids. Making TCR beta cDNA involved around 500 ng total RNA and a constant-region primer. ARM-PCR, slightly modified, supplied the TCR beta libraries through three nested multiplex PCR rounds. Use of TRBV1-TRBV30 forward primers with a C-beta reverse primer characterized the first two PCR rounds, which lasted about 9 cycles each. TCRdb redid the calling of the multiplex PCR reads with MiXCR, one entry per CDR3 protein. Of around 330,000 distinct CDR3 sequences listed, 65% are singletons. Researchers drew blood RNA from unsorted whole blood and extracted germline DNA as well. Chronic HBV infection was present, with no prior treatment. Sampling before surgery obtained roughly 4 milliliters of peripheral blood.

The chain has TRBV6-5 and TRBJ2-7, with TRBD2 matching over 14 bases. The sequence derives from a man aged 35 to 55 with primary liver carcinoma and hepatitis B virus infection. Input material: peripheral blood. CDR3 nucleotide sequence: TGTGCCAGCAGGACTAGCGGGAGGGTCTACGAGCAGTACGTC. It translates to CASRTSGRVYEQYV.